The sequence of this TCR beta chain was determined in a study of T cell responses to AZD1222 COVID-19 vaccine. Study-wide findings and caveats: Donors were largely white British and mainly female; clonal diversity was possibly underestimated. Once two AZD1222 doses were given, Spike-specific TCR breadth and depth went up. CD4 TCRs linked to vaccination spanned spike, dominating at 160-218 and 743-854.

Libraries were prepared by immunoSEQ multiplex PCR; TCRdb keeps only in-frame clonotypes and omits some of them. The data show 70,000 to 95,000 clones, with 70% to 90% seen just once and more than 5% held by the top ten. Trimming removed 3 bases from V and 0 bases from J; junction bases left unmatched: 8. This CDR3 is 18 amino acids long. In germline, CDR1 is SGHTA, CDR2 FQGNSA. Details on this clone: Its antigen is unidentified.

The material was peripheral blood, obtained 28 days after the second AZD1222 dose. The source of this sequence is an adult who received the AZD1222 COVID-19 vaccine. V usage is TRBV7-2 and J usage is TRBJ1-5, with TRBD1 matching over 10 bases. The CDR3 DNA reads as TGTGCCAGCAGCTTTGGACAGGGGGTCAGCCGTAGCAATCAGCCCCAGCATTTT. It yields the protein CASSFGQGVSRSNQPQHF. The full variable domain, with the rest looked up from reference TRBV7-2 and TRBJ1-5, is GAGVSQSPSNKVTEKGKDVELRCDPISGHTALYWYRQSLGQGLEFLIYFQGNSAPDKSGLPSDRFSAERTGGSVSTLTIQRTQQEDSAVYLCASSFGQGVSRSNQPQHFGDGTRLSIL.